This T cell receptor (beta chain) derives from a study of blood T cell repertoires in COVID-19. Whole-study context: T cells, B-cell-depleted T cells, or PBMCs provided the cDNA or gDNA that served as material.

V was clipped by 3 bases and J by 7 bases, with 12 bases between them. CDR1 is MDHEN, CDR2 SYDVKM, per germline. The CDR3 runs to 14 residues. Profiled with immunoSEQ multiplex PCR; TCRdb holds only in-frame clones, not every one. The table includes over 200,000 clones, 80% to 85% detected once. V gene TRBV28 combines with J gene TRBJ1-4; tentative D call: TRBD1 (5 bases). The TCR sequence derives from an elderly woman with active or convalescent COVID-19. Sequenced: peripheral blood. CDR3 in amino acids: CASSLKGWGEKLFF. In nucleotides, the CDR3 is TGTGCCAGCAGTTTGAAGGGGTGGGGTGAAAAACTGTTTTTT. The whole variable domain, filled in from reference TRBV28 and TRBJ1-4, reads DVKVTQSSRYLVKRTGEKVFLECVQDMDHENMFWYRQDPGLGLRLIYFSYDVKMKEKGDIPEGYSVSREKKERFSLILESASTNQTSMYLCASSLKGWGEKLFFGSGTQLSVL.